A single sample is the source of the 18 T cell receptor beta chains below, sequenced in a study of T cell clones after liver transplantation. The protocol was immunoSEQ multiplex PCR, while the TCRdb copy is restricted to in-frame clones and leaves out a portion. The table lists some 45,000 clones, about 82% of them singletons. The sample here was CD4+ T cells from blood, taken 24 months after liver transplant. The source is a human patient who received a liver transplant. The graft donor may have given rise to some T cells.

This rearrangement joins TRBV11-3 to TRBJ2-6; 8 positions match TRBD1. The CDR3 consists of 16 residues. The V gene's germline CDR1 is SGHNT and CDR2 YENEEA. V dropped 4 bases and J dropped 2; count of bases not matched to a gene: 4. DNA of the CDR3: TGTGCCAGCAGCTCTCGGACAGGGACTGGGGCCAACGTCCTGACTTTC. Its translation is CASSSRTGTGANVLTF.

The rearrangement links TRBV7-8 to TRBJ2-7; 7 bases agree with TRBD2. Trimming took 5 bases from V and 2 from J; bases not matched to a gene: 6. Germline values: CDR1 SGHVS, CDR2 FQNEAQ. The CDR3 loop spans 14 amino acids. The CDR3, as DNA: TGTGCCAGCAGCAGACCCGGACTAGCCTACGAGCAGTACTTC. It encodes CASSRPGLAYEQYF.

The CDR3 DNA follows: TGTGCCAGTAGTATGATCTCCTCTTTCGTTCTTAACTATGGCTACACCTTC. Its translation is CASSMISSFVLNYGYTF. This rearrangement joins TRBV19 to TRBJ1-2; no clear D. Germline lookup yields CDR1 LNHDA and CDR2 SQIVND (reference sequence). The ends were cut back, 3 bases at V and 1 base at J, with 18 bases in the middle. The CDR3 contains 17 residues.

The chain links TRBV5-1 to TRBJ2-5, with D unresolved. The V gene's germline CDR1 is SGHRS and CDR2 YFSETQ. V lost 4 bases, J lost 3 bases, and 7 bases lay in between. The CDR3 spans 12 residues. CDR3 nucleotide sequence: TGCGCCAGCAGCCTTGATAAAGAGACCCAGTACTTC. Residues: CASSLDKETQYF.

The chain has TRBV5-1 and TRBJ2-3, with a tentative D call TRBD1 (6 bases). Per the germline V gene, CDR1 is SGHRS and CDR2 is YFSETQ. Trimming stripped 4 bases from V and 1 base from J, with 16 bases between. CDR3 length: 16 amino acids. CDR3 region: CASSRSDSLRTDTQYF. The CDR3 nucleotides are TGCGCCAGCAGCCGATCGGACAGCCTGCGCACAGATACGCAGTATTTT.

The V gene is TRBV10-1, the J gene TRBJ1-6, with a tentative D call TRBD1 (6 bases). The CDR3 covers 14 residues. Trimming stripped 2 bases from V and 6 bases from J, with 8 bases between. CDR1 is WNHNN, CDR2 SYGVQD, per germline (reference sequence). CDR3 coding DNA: TGCGCCAGCAGTGAGGCAGGGGCTAATTCACCCCTCCACTTT. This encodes CASSEAGANSPLHF.

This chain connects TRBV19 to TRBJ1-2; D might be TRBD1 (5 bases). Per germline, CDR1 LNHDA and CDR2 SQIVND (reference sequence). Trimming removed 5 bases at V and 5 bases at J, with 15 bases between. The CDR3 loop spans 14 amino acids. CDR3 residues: CASSPRGGKYGYTF. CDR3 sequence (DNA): TGTGCCAGTAGTCCCCGGGGGGGGAAGTATGGCTACACCTTC.

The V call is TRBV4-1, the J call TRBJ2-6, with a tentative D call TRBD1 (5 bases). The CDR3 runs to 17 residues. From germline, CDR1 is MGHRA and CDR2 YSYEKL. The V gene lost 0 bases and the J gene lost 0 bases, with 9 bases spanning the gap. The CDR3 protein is CASSQEGRVSGANVLTF. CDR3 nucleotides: TGCGCCAGCAGCCAAGAAGGCAGGGTCTCTGGGGCCAACGTCCTGACTTTC.

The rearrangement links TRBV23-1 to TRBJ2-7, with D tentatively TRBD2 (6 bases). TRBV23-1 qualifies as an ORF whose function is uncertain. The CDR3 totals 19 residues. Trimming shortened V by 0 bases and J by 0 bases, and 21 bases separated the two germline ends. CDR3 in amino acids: CASSQSEDDGPRDSYEQYF. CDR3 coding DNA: TGCGCCAGCAGTCAATCTGAGGACGACGGGCCGCGGGACTCCTACGAGCAGTACTTC.

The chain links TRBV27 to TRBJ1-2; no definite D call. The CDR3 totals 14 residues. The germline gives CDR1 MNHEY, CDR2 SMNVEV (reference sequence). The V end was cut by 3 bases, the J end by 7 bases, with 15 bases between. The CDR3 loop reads CASSFSLLDGGYTF. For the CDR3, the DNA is TGTGCCAGCAGTTTTTCCCTCCTCGACGGTGGCTACACCTTC.

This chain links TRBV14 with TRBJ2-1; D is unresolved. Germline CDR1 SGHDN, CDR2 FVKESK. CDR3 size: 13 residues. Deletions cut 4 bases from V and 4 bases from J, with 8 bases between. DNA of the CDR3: TGTGCCAGCAGCCCACAGAGTTACAATGAGCAGTTCTTC. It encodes CASSPQSYNEQFF.

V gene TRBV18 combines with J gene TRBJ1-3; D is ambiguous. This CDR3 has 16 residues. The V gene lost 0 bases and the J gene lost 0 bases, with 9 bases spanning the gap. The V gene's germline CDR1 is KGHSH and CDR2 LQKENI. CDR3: CASSPPSRNSGNTIYF. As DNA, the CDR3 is TGTGCCAGCTCACCACCGTCCCGGAACTCTGGAAACACCATATATTTT.

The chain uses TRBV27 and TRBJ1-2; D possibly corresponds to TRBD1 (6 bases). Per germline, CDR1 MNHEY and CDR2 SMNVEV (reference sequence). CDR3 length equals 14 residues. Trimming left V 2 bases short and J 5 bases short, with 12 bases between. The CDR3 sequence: CASSLQGRGYGYTF. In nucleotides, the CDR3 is TGTGCCAGCAGTTTACAGGGGAGGGGTTATGGCTACACCTTC.

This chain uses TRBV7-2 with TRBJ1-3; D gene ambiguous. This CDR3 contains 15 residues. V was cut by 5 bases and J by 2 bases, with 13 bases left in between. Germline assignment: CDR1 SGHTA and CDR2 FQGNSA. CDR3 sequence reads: CASSLAWGTGNTIYF. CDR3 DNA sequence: TGTGCCAGCAGCCTCGCGTGGGGTACTGGAAACACCATATATTTT.

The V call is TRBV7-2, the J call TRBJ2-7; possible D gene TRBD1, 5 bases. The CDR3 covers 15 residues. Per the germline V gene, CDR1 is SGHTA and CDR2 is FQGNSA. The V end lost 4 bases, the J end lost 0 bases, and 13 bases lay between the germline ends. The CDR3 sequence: CASSSQGVVSYEQYF. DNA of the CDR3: TGTGCCAGCAGCTCCCAGGGCGTAGTCTCCTACGAGCAGTACTTC.

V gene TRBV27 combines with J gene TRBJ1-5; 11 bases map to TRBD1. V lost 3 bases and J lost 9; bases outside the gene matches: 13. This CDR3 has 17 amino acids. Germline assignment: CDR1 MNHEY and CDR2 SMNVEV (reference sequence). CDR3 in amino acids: CASSFTGGTGGSRPQHF. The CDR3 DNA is TGTGCCAGCAGTTTTACTGGCGGGACAGGGGGTTCTCGGCCCCAGCATTTT.

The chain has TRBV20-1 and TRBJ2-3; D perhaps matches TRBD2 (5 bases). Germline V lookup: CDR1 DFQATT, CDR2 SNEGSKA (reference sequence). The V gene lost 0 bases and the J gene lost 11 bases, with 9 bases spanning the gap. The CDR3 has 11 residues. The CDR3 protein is CSARDGRGQYF. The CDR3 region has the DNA TGCAGTGCTAGAGATGGGAGAGGGCAGTATTTT.

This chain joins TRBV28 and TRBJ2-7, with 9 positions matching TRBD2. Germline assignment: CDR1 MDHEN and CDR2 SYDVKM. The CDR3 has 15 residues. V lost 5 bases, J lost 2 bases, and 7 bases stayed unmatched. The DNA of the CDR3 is TGTGCCAGCAGTCCCCAGGGACTAGCCCCCTACGAGCAGTACTTC. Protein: CASSPQGLAPYEQYF.